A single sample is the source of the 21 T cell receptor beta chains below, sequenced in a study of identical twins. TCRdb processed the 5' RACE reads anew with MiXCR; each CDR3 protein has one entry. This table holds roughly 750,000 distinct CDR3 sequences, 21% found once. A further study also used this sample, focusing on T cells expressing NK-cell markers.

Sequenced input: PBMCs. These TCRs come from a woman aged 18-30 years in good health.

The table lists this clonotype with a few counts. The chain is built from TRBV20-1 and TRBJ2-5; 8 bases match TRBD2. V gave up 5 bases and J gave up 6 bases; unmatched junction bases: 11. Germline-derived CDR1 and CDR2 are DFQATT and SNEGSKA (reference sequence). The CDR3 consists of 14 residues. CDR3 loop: CSASREGLGKTQYF. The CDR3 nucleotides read TGCAGTGCTTCCCGGGAGGGCCTAGGAAAGACCCAGTACTTC.

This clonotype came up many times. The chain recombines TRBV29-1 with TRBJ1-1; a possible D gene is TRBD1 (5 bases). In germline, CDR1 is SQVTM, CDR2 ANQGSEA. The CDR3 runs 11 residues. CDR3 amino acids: CSADWGTEAFF. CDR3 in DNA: TGCAGTGCTGACTGGGGGACTGAAGCTTTCTTT.

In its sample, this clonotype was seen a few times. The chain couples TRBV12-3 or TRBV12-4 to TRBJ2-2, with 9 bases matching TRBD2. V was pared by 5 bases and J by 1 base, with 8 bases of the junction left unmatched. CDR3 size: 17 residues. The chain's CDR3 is CASSDFMTSGNTGELFF. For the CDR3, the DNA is TGTGCCAGCAGTGACTTTATGACTAGCGGGAACACCGGGGAGCTGTTTTTT.

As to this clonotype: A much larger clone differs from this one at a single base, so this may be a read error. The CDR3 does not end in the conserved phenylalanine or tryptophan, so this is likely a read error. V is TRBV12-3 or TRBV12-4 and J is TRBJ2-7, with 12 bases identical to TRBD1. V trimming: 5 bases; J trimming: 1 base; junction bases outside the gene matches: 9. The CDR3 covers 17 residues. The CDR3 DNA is TGTGCCAGCAGTCCCGGGACAGGGGGCAGAGGGTCCTACGAGCAGTACCTC. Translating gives CASSPGTGGRGSYEQYL.

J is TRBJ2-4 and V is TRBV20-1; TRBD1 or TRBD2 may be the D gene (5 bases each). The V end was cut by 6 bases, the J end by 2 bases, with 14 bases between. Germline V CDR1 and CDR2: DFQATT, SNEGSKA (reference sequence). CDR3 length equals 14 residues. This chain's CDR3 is CSAQAGTSKNIQYF. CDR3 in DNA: TGCAGTGCCCAGGCCGGGACGTCCAAAAACATTCAGTACTTC.

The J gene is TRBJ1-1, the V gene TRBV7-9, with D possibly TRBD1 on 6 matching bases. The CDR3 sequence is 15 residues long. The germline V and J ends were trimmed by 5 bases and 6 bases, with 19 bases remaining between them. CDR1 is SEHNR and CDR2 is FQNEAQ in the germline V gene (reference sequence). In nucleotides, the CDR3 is TGTGCCAGCAGCCGAATAACAGGGTTCGGCGCTGAAGCTTTCTTT. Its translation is CASSRITGFGAEAFF.

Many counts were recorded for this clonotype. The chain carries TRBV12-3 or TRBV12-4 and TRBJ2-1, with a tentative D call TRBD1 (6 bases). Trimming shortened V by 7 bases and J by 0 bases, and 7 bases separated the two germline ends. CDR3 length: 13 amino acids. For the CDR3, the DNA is TGTGCCAGCACCAGGGGCTCCTACAATGAGCAGTTCTTC. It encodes CASTRGSYNEQFF.

The CDR3 DNA reads TGTGCCAGCAGCAGGAGGGACGGGACGTACGAGCAGTACTTC. Protein sequence: CASSRRDGTYEQYF. This chain links TRBV5-6 with TRBJ2-7, with a tentative D call TRBD2 (6 bases). Germline loops: CDR1 SGHDT, CDR2 YYEEEE. V was pared by 4 bases and J by 4 bases, with 15 bases between. This CDR3 contains 14 residues.

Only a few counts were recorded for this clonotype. CDR3: CAISDYRKREGSDGYTF. CDR3 sequence (DNA): TGTGCCATCAGTGATTACAGGAAAAGGGAGGGATCGGATGGCTACACCTTC. The chain carries TRBV10-3 and TRBJ1-2, with a weak D call TRBD1 (5 bases). V was shortened by 3 bases and J by 6 bases, with 23 bases between the two germline ends. There are 17 residues in the CDR3. The V gene's germline CDR1 is ENHRY and CDR2 SYGVKD.

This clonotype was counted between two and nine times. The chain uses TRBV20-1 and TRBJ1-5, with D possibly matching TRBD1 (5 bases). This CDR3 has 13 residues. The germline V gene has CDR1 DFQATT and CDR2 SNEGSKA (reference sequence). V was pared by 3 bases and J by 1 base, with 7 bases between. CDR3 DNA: TGCAGTGCTAGTTCAGGGAGCAATCAGCCCCAGCATTTT. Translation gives CSASSGSNQPQHF.

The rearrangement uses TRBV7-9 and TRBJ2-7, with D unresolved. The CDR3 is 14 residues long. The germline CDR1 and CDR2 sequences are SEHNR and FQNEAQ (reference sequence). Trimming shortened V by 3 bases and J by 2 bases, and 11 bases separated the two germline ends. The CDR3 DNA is TGTGCCAGCAGCTTGACTGGCGTGCCCTACGAGCAGTACTTC. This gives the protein CASSLTGVPYEQYF.

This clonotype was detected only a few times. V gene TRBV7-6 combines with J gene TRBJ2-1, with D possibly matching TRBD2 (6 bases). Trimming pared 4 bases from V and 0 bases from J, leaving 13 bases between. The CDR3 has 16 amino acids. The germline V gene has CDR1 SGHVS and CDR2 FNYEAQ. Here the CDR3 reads CASSSLTSDSYNEQFF. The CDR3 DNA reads TGTGCCAGCAGCTCTCTGACTAGTGACTCCTACAATGAGCAGTTCTTC.

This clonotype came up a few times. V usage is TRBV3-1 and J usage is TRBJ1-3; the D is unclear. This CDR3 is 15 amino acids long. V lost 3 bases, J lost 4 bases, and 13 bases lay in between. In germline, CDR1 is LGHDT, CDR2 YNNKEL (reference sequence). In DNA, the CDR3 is TGTGCCAGCAGCCAGATCGGCGCGAGAGGAAACACCATATATTTT. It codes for CASSQIGARGNTIYF.

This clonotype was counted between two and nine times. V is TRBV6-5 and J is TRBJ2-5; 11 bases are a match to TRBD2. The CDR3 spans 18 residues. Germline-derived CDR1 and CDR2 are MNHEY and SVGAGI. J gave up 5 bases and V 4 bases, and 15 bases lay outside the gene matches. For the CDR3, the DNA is TGTGCCAGCAGTTCCCGAGCTGGACTAGCGGGCTCCGGGGAGACCCAGTACTTC. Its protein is CASSSRAGLAGSGETQYF.

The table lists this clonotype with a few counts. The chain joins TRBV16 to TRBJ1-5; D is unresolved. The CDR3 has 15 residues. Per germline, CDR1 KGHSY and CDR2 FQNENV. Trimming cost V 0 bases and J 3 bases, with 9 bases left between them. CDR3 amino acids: CASSQSSQVNQPQHF. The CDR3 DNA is TGTGCCAGCAGCCAATCCTCGCAGGTCAATCAGCCCCAGCATTTT.

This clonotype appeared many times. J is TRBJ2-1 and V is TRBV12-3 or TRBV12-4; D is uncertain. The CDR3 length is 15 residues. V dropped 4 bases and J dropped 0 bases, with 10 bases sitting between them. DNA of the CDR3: TGTGCCAGCAGTTGGCGGCCTAGCTCCTACAATGAGCAGTTCTTC. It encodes CASSWRPSSYNEQFF.

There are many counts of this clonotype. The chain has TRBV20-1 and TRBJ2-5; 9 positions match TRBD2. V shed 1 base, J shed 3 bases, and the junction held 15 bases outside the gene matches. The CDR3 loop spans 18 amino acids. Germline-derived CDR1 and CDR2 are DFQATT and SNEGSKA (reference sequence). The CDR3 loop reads CSARGPRGPSGTEETQYF. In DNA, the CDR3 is TGCAGTGCTAGAGGACCGAGAGGCCCTAGCGGGACTGAAGAGACCCAGTACTTC.

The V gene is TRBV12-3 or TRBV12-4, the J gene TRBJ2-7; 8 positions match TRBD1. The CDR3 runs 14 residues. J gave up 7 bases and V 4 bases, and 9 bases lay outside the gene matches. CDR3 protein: CASSSVQGAGEQYF. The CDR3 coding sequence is TGTGCCAGCAGTTCAGTGCAGGGGGCGGGTGAGCAGTACTTC.

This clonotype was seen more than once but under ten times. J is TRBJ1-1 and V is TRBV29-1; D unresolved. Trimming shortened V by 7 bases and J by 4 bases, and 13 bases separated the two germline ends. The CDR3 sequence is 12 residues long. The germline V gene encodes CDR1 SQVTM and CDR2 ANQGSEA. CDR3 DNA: TGCAGCGGCCTCGGGCTCATCACTGAAGCTTTCTTT. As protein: CSGLGLITEAFF. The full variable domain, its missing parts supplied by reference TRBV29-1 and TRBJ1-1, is SAVISQKPSRDICQRGTSLTIQCQVDSQVTMMFWYRQQPGQSLTLIATANQGSEATYESGFVIDKFPISRPNLTFSTLTVSNMSPEDSSIYLCSGLGLITEAFFGQGTRLTVV.

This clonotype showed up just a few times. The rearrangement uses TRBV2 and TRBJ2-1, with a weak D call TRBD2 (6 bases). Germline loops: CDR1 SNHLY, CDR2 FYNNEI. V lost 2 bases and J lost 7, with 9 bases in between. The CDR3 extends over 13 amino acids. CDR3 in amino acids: CASSELGRNEQFF. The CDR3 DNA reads TGTGCCAGCAGTGAACTGGGGAGGAATGAGCAGTTCTTC.

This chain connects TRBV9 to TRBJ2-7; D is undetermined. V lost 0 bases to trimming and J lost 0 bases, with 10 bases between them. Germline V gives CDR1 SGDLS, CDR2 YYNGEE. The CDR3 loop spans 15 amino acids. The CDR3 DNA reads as TGTGCCAGCAGCGTAGGGGGTCTGCCCTCCTACGAGCAGTACTTC. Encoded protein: CASSVGGLPSYEQYF.